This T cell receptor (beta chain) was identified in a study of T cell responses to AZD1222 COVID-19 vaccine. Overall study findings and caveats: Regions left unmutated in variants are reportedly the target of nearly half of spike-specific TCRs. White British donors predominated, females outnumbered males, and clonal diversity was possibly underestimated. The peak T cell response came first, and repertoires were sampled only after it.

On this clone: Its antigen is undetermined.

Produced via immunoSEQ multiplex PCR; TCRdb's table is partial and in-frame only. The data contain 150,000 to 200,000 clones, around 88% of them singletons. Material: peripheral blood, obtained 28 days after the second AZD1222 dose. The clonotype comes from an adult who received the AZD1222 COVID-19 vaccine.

CDR3 amino acids: CASSIQGQGYGYTF. CDR3 in DNA: TGTGCCAGTAGTATCCAGGGGCAGGGCTATGGCTACACCTTC. The chain combines TRBV19 with TRBJ1-2, with D perhaps matching TRBD1 (6 bases). Germline loops: CDR1 LNHDA, CDR2 SQIVND (reference sequence). This CDR3 comprises 14 residues. V was cut by 3 bases and J by 4 bases, with 12 bases left in between.